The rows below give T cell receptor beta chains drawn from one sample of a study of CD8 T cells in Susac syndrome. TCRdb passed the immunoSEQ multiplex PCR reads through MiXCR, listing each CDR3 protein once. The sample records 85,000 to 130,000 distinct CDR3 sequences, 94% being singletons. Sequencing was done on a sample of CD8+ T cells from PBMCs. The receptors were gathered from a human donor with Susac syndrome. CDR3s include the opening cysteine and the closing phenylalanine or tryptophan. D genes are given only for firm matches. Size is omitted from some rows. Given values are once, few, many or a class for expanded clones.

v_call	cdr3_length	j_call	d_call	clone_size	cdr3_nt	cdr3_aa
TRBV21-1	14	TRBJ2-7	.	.	TGTGCCAGCAGAGCCACCAGGGACCCTTACGAGCAGTACTTC	CASRATRDPYEQYF
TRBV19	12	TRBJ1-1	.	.	TGTGCCAGTAAGTTGGGGAACACTGAAGCTTTCTTT	CASKLGNTEAFF
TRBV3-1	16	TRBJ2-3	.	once	TGTGCCAGCAGCCAAGAATCGGGAAGGGAGGCAGATACGCAGTATTTT	CASSQESGREADTQYF
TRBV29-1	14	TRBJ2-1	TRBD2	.	TGCAGCGGTCTTGGGACTAGCGGGGGCGGTGAGCAGTTCTTC	CSGLGTSGGGEQFF
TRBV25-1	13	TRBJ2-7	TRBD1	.	TGTGCCAGCAGTAAGGACAGGTCCTACGAGCAGTACTTC	CASSKDRSYEQYF
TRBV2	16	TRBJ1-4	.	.	TGTGCCAGCAGTGATATCAGGACCGAATCGCTCGGAAAACTGTTTTTT	CASSDIRTESLGKLFF
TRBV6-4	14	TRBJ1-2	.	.	TGTGCCAGCAGTGAGGGGGGTCAGTCCTATGGCTACACCTTC	CASSEGGQSYGYTF
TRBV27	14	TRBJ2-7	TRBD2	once	TGTGCCAGCAGTTTAGGGAGGGGTACCTACGAGCAGTACTTC	CASSLGRGTYEQYF
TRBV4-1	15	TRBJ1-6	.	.	TGCGCCAGCAGCCAAGAATGGACAGCTAATTCACCCCTCCACTTT	CASSQEWTANSPLHF
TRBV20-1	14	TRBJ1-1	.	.	TGCAGTGCTAGAGCCGAAGAGATAAACACTGAAGCTTTCTTT	CSARAEEINTEAFF
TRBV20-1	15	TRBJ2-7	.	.	TGCAGTGCTAGTTCTGTGGGACCTAGCTCCTACGAGCAGTACTTC	CSASSVGPSSYEQYF
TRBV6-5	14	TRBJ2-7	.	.	.	CASSSSTYSYEQYF
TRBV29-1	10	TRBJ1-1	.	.	TGCAGCGTTGTAGAGGGGGTGGCTTTCTTT	CSVVEGVAFF
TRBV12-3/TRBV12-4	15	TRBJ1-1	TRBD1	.	TGTGCCAGCAGTTGGGGGACAGGGGTTGATACTGAAGCTTTCTTT	CASSWGTGVDTEAFF
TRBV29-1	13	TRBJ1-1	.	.	TGCAGCGTTGAAGATGGCGAAGGCACTGAAGCTTTCTTT	CSVEDGEGTEAFF
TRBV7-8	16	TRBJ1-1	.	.	TGTGCCAGCAGCTTAGAGGGCGCGGCCATGAACACTGAAGCTTTCTTT	CASSLEGAAMNTEAFF
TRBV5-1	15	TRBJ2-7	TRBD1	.	TGCGCCAGCAGCTTGGAATCGGGACAGAGAGGCGAGCAGTACTTC	CASSLESGQRGEQYF
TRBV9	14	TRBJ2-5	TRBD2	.	TGTGCCAGCAGCGTAGGGGAGGGCCCAGAGACCCAGTACTTC	CASSVGEGPETQYF
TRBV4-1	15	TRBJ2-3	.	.	TGCGCCAGCAGCCAAGATTGGCGGTCCACAGATACGCAGTATTTT	CASSQDWRSTDTQYF
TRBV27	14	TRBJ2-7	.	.	TGTGCCAGCAGTTTAAGTTCTAGCGCCTACGAGCAGTACTTC	CASSLSSSAYEQYF
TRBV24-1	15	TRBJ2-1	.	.	TGTGCCACCAGTGGATCCGGACAGCGACCCAATGAGCAGTTCTTC	CATSGSGQRPNEQFF
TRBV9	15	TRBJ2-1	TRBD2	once	TGTGCCAGCAGCTTTAGCGGGGGAACCTACAATGAGCAGTTCTTC	CASSFSGGTYNEQFF
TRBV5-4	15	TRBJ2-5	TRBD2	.	TGTGCCAGCAGCTTCTCAGGGCGGGGGGCAGAGACCCAGTACTTC	CASSFSGRGAETQYF
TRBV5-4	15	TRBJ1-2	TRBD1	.	TGTGCCAGCAGCTTGACAGGGGGCGGTGACTATGGCTACACCTTC	CASSLTGGGDYGYTF
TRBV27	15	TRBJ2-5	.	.	TGTGCCAGCAGTTTATCCACGACAGGAGATGGGGCCCAGTACTTC	CASSLSTTGDGAQYF
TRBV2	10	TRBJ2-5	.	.	TGTGCCAGCAGTACGGAGACCCAGTACTTC	CASSTETQYF
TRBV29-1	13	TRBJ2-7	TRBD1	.	TGCAGCGCCGTAGGGGACAGGGGTTGGGAGCAGTACTTC	CSAVGDRGWEQYF
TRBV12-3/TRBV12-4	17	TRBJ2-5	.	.	TGTGCCAACGAGTCGAGTTCCGGGTCCAAGATTCAAGAGACCCAGTACTTC	CANESSSGSKIQETQYF
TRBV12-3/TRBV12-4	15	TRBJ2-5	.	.	TGTGCCAGCAGTCCCCGGGGTAGCGGAGAAGAGACCCAGTACTTC	CASSPRGSGEETQYF
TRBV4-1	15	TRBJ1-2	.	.	TGCGCCAGCAGCCAAGAAAGCGGGGCTAACTATGGCTACACCTTC	CASSQESGANYGYTF
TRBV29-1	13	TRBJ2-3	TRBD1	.	TGCAGCGGGGACAGGGGTGGCACAGATACGCAGTATTTT	CSGDRGGTDTQYF
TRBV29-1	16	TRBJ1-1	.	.	TGCAGCGTTCAAGGGGGGTCTTGGGGCGCGAACACTGAAGCTTTCTTT	CSVQGGSWGANTEAFF
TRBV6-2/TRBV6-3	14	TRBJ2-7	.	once	TGTGCCAGCACCGAGCTGGGAAGCCTCTACGAGCAGTACTTC	CASTELGSLYEQYF
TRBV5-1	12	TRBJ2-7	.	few	TGTGCCAGCAGCTTTGAGGGGTACGAGCAGTACTTC	CASSFEGYEQYF
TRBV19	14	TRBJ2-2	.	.	TGTGCCGGAGCCCCGACAGAGAACACCGGGGAGCTGTTTTTT	CAGAPTENTGELFF
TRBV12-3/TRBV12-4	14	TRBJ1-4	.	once	TGTGCCAGCACCATGACACCGCTTAATGAAAAACTGTTTTTT	CASTMTPLNEKLFF
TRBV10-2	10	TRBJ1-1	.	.	TGCGCCAGCGGGGACGTTGAAGCTTTCTTT	CASGDVEAFF
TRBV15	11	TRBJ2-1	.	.	TGTGCCACTAGCCGCGGACGGGAGCAGTTCTTC	CATSRGREQFF
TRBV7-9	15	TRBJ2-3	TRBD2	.	TGTGCCAGCAGCGATAGCGGGGGGGCCGACGATACGCAGTATTTT	CASSDSGGADDTQYF
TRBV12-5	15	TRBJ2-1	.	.	TGTGCTAGTGAAGGCGAGAAGACCTTACAATTGGAGCAGTTCTTC	CASEGEKTLQLEQFF
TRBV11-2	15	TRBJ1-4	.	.	TGTGCCAGCAGCTTGGTGGGGTCAACTAATGAAAAACTGTTTTTT	CASSLVGSTNEKLFF
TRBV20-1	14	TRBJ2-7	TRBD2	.	TGCAGTGCAGTTGGCGGGGGGGCGACCTACGAGCAGTACTTC	CSAVGGGATYEQYF
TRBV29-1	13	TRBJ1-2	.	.	TGCAGCGTTCCGCCCAAGGCTAACTATGGCTACACCTTC	CSVPPKANYGYTF
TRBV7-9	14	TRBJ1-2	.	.	TGTGCCAGCAGCCCCCTAGGGGATGGCTATGGCTACACCTTC	CASSPLGDGYGYTF
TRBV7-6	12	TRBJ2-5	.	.	TGTGCCAGCAGCCCCCCTGCTGAATCTACGTACTTC	CASSPPAESTYF
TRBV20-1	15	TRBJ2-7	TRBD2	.	TGCAGTGCTAGAGTCTGGGGAGGGGACCCCTACGAGCAGTACTTC	CSARVWGGDPYEQYF